The T cell receptor beta chain under discussion was sequenced for a study of siplizumab effects on memory and regulatory T cells. Study-wide findings and caveats: Siplizumab produced a significant drop in alloreactive sequences attributable to unstimulated CD4+ memory cells. Proliferating Tregs in siplizumab cultures were never verified as suppressive. On average, under 75% of mappable alloreactive CD4+ clones were Treg-derived under siplizumab, against 25% to 30% in controls.

This CDR3 contains 11 residues. Germline loops: CDR1 DFQATT, CDR2 SNEGSKA (reference sequence). Assays captured 95,000 to 100,000 TCR templates per sample. Sequencing was performed with immunoSEQ multiplex PCR; in TCRdb, only in-frame clones are kept and a portion is missing. The repertoire includes around 100,000 clones, 85% to 95% of them detected once, and 0.55% to 0.8% sits in the top ten. A word on this clone: No antigen is known for it.

Sequencing was carried out using Tregs sorted from blood. The receptor was isolated from a human donor in good health. This rearrangement joins TRBV20-1 to TRBJ1-2; D uncertain. The CDR3: CGVRENYGYTF. The CDR3 DNA is TGCGGCGTAAGGGAGAACTATGGCTACACCTTC.